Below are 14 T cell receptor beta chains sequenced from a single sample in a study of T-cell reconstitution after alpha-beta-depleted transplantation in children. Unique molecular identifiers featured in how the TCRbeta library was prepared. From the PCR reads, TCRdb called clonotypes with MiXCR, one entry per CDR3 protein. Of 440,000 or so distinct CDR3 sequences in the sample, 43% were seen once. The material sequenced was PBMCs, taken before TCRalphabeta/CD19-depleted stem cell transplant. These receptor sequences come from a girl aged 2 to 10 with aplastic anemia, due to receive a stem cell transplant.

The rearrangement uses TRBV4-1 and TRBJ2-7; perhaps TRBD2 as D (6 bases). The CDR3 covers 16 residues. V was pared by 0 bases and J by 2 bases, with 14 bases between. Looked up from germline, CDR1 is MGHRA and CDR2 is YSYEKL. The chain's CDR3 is CASSQDSGTPTYEQYF. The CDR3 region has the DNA TGCGCCAGCAGCCAAGACTCCGGGACTCCTACCTACGAGCAGTACTTC.

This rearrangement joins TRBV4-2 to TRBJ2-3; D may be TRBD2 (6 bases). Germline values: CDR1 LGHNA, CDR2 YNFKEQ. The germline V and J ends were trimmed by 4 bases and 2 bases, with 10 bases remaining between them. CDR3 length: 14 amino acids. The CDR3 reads CASSLAEDTDTQYF. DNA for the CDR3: TGTGCCAGCAGCCTAGCGGAGGACACAGATACGCAGTATTTT.

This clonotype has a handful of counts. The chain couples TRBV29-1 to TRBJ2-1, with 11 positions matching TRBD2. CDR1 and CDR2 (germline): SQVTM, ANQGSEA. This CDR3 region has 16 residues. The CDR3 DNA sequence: TGCAGTGCCTGCCATTTAGCGGGAGGGACCTACAATGAGCAGTTCTTC. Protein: CSACHLAGGTYNEQFF.

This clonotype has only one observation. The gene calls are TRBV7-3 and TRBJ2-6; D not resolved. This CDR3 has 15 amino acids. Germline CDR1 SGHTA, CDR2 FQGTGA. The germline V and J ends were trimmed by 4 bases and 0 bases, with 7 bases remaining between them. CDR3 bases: TGTGCCAGCAGCTCCCTATTCTCTGGGGCCAACGTCCTGACTTTC. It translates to CASSSLFSGANVLTF.

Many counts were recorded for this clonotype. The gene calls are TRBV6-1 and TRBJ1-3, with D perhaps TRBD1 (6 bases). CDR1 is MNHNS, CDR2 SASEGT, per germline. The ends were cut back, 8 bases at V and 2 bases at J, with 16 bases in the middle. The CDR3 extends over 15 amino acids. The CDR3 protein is CASSFRGAPGNTIYF. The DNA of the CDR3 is TGTGCCAGCTCCTTCCGGGGGGCGCCTGGAAACACCATATATTTT.

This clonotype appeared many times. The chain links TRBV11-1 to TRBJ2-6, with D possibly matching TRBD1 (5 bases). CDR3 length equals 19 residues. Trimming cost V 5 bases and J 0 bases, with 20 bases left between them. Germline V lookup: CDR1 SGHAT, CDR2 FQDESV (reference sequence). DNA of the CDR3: TGTGCCAGCAGCCTCGGACATGCCAGTTCTCTCTCTGGGGCCAACGTCCTGACTTTC. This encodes CASSLGHASSLSGANVLTF.

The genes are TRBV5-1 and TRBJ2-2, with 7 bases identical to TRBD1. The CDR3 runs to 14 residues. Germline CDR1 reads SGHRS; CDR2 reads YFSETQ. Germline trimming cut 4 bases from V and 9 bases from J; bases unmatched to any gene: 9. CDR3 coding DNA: TGCGCCAGCAGCCTAGACAGGGACATCAGGGAGCTGTTTTTT. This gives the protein CASSLDRDIRELFF.

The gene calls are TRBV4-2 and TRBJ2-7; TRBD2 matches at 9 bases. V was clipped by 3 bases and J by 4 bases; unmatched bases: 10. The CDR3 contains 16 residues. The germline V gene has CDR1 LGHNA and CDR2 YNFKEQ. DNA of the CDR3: TGTGCCAGCAGCCAGGTATCCCTAGCGGGGAATTACGAGCAGTACTTC. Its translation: CASSQVSLAGNYEQYF.

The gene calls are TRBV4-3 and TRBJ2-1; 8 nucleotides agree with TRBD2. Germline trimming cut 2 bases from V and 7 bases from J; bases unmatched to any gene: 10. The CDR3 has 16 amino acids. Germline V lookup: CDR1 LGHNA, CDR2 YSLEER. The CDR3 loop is CASSQRLREGWNEQFF. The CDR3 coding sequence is TGCGCCAGCAGCCAACGTCTACGGGAGGGGTGGAATGAGCAGTTCTTC.

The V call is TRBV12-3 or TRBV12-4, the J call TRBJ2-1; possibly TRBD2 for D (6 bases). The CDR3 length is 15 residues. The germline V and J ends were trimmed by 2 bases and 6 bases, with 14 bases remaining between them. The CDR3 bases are TGTGCCAGCAGTTTACAGGAGGGGTTCGGCAATGAGCAGTTCTTC. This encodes CASSLQEGFGNEQFF.

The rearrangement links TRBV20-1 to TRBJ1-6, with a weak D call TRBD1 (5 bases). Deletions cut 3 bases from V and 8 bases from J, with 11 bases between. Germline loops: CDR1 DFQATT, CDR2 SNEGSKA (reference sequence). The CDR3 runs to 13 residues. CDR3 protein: CSARGTGDSPLHF. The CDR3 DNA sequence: TGCAGTGCTAGGGGGACGGGGGATTCACCCCTCCACTTT.

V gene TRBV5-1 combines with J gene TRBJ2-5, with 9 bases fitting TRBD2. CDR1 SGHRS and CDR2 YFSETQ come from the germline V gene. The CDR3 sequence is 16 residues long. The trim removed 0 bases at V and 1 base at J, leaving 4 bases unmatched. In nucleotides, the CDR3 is TGCGCCAGCAGCTTGGCAGCGGGGGGACTCCAAGAGACCCAGTACTTC. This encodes CASSLAAGGLQETQYF.

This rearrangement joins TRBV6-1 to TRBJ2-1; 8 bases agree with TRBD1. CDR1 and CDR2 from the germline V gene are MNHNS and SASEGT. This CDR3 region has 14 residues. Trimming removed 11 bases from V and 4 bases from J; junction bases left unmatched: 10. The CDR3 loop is CAYRRDRTYNEQFF. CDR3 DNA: TGTGCCTATCGTAGGGACAGGACTTACAATGAGCAGTTCTTC.

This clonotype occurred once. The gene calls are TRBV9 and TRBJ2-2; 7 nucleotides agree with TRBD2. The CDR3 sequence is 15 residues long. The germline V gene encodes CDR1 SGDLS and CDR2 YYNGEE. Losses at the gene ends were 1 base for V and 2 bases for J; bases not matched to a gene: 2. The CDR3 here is CASSVREGNTGELFF. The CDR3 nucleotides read TGTGCCAGCAGCGTAAGGGAGGGTAACACCGGGGAGCTGTTTTTT.